The 30 T cell receptor beta chains reported below all come from one sample, sequenced in a study of early T cells in non-severe SARS-CoV-2 infection. Each CDR3 protein is one row after TCRdb ran MiXCR on the 5' RACE reads. The sample consists of 55,000 to 75,000 distinct CDR3 sequences, roughly 7.7% of them appearing once. Sequenced sample: whole blood. The receptors derive from an adult who was a healthcare worker with PCR-confirmed SARS-CoV-2 infection or an uninfected control (not recorded which).

This clonotype showed up just a few times. The rearrangement uses TRBV7-9 and TRBJ1-4, with D uncertain. Trimming cost V 2 bases and J 3 bases, with 7 bases left between them. The CDR3 has 14 amino acids. Looked up from germline, CDR1 is SEHNR and CDR2 is FQNEAQ (reference sequence). The CDR3, as DNA: TGTGCCAGCAGCTTAATGTCCGCTAATGAAAAACTGTTTTTT. Translation: CASSLMSANEKLFF. Based on the CDR3 plus reference TRBV7-9 and TRBJ1-4, the full variable domain is DTGVSQNPRHKITKRGQNVTFRCDPISEHNRLYWYRQTLGQGPEFLTYFQNEAQLEKSRLLSDRFSAERPKGSFSTLEIQRTEQGDSAMYLCASSLMSANEKLFFGSGTQLSVL.

CDR3 residues: CASSERNPSTDTQYF. DNA of the CDR3: TGCGCCAGCAGTGAACGAAACCCGAGCACAGATACGCAGTATTTT. This chain joins TRBV10-2 and TRBJ2-3; D is undetermined. CDR3 size: 15 residues. V lost 3 bases to trimming and J lost 0 bases, with 10 bases between them. From germline, CDR1 is WSHSY and CDR2 SAAADI.

This clonotype was detected only a few times. In nucleotides, the CDR3 is TGTGCCAGCAGCCAAAGGGGCGGGAGGGCCGGCGACGAGCAGTACTTC. Protein product: CASSQRGGRAGDEQYF. The chain combines TRBV3-1 with TRBJ2-7, with 9 bases lining up with TRBD2. CDR1 LGHDT and CDR2 YNNKEL come from the germline V gene (reference sequence). V lost 2 bases and J lost 5; bases outside the gene matches: 10. This CDR3 is 16 amino acids long.

This clonotype has more than one count but fewer than ten. The rearrangement links TRBV24-1 to TRBJ2-1; D ambiguous. V lost 4 bases, J lost 7 bases, and 10 bases lay in between. The CDR3 totals 13 residues. Germline CDR1 is KGHDR and CDR2 is SFDVKD. The CDR3 spells CATSDPGRNEQFF. CDR3 nucleotide sequence: TGTGCCACCAGTGACCCAGGACGGAATGAGCAGTTCTTC.

This clonotype showed up just a few times. The chain recombines TRBV7-3 with TRBJ2-5; 8 bases agree with TRBD2. Per the germline V gene, CDR1 is SGHTA and CDR2 is FQGTGA. The CDR3 totals 15 residues. V was pared by 4 bases and J by 4 bases, with 8 bases of the junction left unmatched. The CDR3 spells CASSSSGTRGETQYF. The CDR3 nucleotides are TGTGCCAGCAGCTCCTCCGGGACTAGGGGAGAGACCCAGTACTTC.

The rearrangement links TRBV29-1 to TRBJ2-7; D ambiguous. Looked up from germline, CDR1 is SQVTM and CDR2 is ANQGSEA. The V and J ends lost 4 bases and 5 bases respectively, with 9 bases between them. The length of the CDR3 is 11 residues. CDR3: CSVVGLNEQYF. The CDR3 coding sequence is TGCAGCGTTGTAGGGCTGAACGAGCAGTACTTC.

This clonotype was picked up many times. V usage is TRBV7-6 and J usage is TRBJ2-1; D is tentatively TRBD1 or TRBD2 (6 bases each). There are 15 residues in the CDR3. V shed 1 base and J shed 9 bases, with 16 bases lying between them. Germline loops: CDR1 SGHVS, CDR2 FNYEAQ. CDR3 DNA sequence: TGTGCCAGCAGCTTAGACTCCGTAGGGGGGCGTGAGCAGTTCTTC. Its translation is CASSLDSVGGREQFF.

This clonotype was counted ten times or more. The chain uses TRBV14 and TRBJ2-2; a weak D match, TRBD1 (5 bases). CDR1 is SGHDN, CDR2 FVKESK, per germline. Trimming shortened V by 4 bases and J by 1 base, and 7 bases separated the two germline ends. The CDR3 loop spans 14 amino acids. The CDR3 here is CASSRQMNTGELFF. The CDR3, as DNA: TGTGCCAGCAGCCGACAGATGAACACCGGGGAGCTGTTTTTT.

This clonotype was observed at least ten times. The chain carries TRBV27 and TRBJ1-1; weak D call: TRBD1 (5 bases). CDR1 MNHEY and CDR2 SMNVEV come from the germline V gene (reference sequence). Trimming removed 1 base at V and 4 bases at J, with 16 bases between. The CDR3 sequence is 16 residues long. DNA for the CDR3: TGTGCCAGCAGTTTATTAGGGGCCAACCGGCCCACTGAAGCTTTCTTT. This sequence encodes CASSLLGANRPTEAFF.

This chain connects TRBV7-2 to TRBJ1-5, with 9 bases fitting TRBD1. The length of the CDR3 is 15 residues. V was pared by 4 bases and J by 11 bases, with 12 bases of the junction left unmatched. The germline gives CDR1 SGHTA, CDR2 FQGNSA. CDR3 coding DNA: TGTGCCAGCAGCTCCGATAGGACAGGGGTGACGGCCCAGCATTTT. It yields the protein CASSSDRTGVTAQHF.

This clonotype was detected ten times or more. The V and J genes are TRBV7-6 and TRBJ1-2; D gene uncertain. The CDR3 runs to 13 residues. The V end lost 5 bases, the J end lost 7 bases, and 14 bases lay between the germline ends. Per germline, CDR1 SGHVS and CDR2 FNYEAQ. The CDR3 region is CASSPTPDGGYTF. In DNA form, the CDR3 reads TGTGCCAGCAGCCCCACACCAGACGGTGGCTACACCTTC.

This clonotype was found many times. This rearrangement joins TRBV29-1 to TRBJ1-1, with D unresolved. The CDR3 extends over 10 amino acids. The germline V and J ends were trimmed by 8 bases and 1 base, with 5 bases remaining between them. Germline CDR1 and CDR2: SQVTM and ANQGSEA. CDR3 protein: CSTQNTEAFF. The CDR3 DNA sequence: TGCAGCACCCAGAACACTGAAGCTTTCTTT.

The V call is TRBV28, the J call TRBJ2-1; 7 nucleotides line up with TRBD1. V was pared by 8 bases and J by 9 bases, with 10 bases of the junction left unmatched. CDR1 MDHEN and CDR2 SYDVKM come from the germline V gene. The CDR3 loop spans 13 amino acids. The CDR3 region has the DNA TGTGCCAGCCGACAGGGCGTGAGCAGTGAGCAGTTCTTC. Translation gives CASRQGVSSEQFF. Variable domain in full (rest from reference TRBV28 and TRBJ2-1): DVKVTQSSRYLVKRTGEKVFLECVQDMDHENMFWYRQDPGLGLRLIYFSYDVKMKEKGDIPEGYSVSREKKERFSLILESASTNQTSMYLCASRQGVSSEQFFGPGTRLTVL.

This clonotype was seen at least ten times. The V gene is TRBV5-1, the J gene TRBJ2-1, with D possibly called TRBD1 or TRBD2 (5 bases each). V was shortened by 4 bases and J by 2 bases, with 16 bases between the two germline ends. The CDR3 runs to 16 residues. The germline V gene encodes CDR1 SGHRS and CDR2 YFSETQ. CDR3 coding DNA: TGCGCCAGCAGCCCGGGTGGGGGTCTGACCTACAATGAGCAGTTCTTC. Translating it yields CASSPGGGLTYNEQFF.

This clonotype appeared many times. The chain uses TRBV20-1 and TRBJ1-3; D remains unclear. CDR1 is DFQATT and CDR2 is SNEGSKA in the germline V gene (reference sequence). Trimming removed 0 bases from V and 9 bases from J, with 6 bases in between. The length of the CDR3 is 11 residues. The DNA for the CDR3 is TGCAGTGCTAGAGATCTTCGCACCATATATTTT. It encodes CSARDLRTIYF.

This clonotype was detected ten times or more. This rearrangement joins TRBV28 to TRBJ2-4; 7 bases are shared with TRBD1. V shed 5 bases, J shed 4 bases, and the junction held 8 bases outside the gene matches. The CDR3 has 15 amino acids. Germline CDR1 is MDHEN and CDR2 is SYDVKM. CDR3 bases: TGTGCCAGCAGTCACACAGGGGACGGGAAAAACATTCAGTACTTC. Its protein is CASSHTGDGKNIQYF. The whole variable domain, remainder taken from reference TRBV28 and TRBJ2-4, is DVKVTQSSRYLVKRTGEKVFLECVQDMDHENMFWYRQDPGLGLRLIYFSYDVKMKEKGDIPEGYSVSREKKERFSLILESASTNQTSMYLCASSHTGDGKNIQYFGAGTRLSVL.

In its sample, this clonotype was seen many times. The rearrangement links TRBV5-1 to TRBJ1-1; D remains ambiguous. CDR3 size: 14 residues. The germline V and J ends were trimmed by 0 bases and 1 base, with 7 bases remaining between them. Germline V gene lookup returns CDR1 SGHRS and CDR2 YFSETQ. The CDR3 reads CASSLGSTNTEAFF. Written as DNA, the CDR3 is TGCGCCAGCAGCTTGGGGTCCACGAACACTGAAGCTTTCTTT. Supplemented by reference TRBV5-1 and TRBJ1-1, the full variable domain reads KAGVTQTPRYLIKTRGQQVTLSCSPISGHRSVSWYQQTPGQGLQFLFEYFSETQRNKGNFPGRFSGRQFSNSRSEMNVSTLELGDSALYLCASSLGSTNTEAFFGQGTRLTVV.

The chain joins TRBV24-1 to TRBJ1-5; the D is unclear. CDR3 length: 13 residues. Trimming shortened V by 6 bases and J by 2 bases, and 7 bases separated the two germline ends. Germline values: CDR1 KGHDR, CDR2 SFDVKD. The CDR3 DNA is TGTGCCACCAGTAATATAGGCAATCAGCCCCAGCATTTT. Translated: CATSNIGNQPQHF.

This clonotype has ten or more counts. CDR3 nucleotides: TGTGCCAGCAGTCCCCAGGGACAGGGGGCCTACGAGCAGTACTTC. It encodes CASSPQGQGAYEQYF. J is TRBJ2-7 and V is TRBV12-3 or TRBV12-4; 11 bases map to TRBD1. The CDR3 runs 15 residues. The J segment lost 2 bases and the V segment lost 5 bases, leaving 5 bases of the junction unmatched.

This clonotype was observed a handful of times. The chain uses TRBV19 and TRBJ2-7, with D maybe TRBD2 (6 bases). This CDR3 region has 15 residues. Trimming stripped 6 bases from V and 1 base from J, with 16 bases between. CDR1 is LNHDA and CDR2 is SQIVND in the germline V gene (reference sequence). CDR3 bases: TGTGCCAGTAGCCTGCCGTCCGGGGGATCCTACGAGCAGTACTTC. Its translation is CASSLPSGGSYEQYF.

This clonotype has a count of ten or more. This sequence joins TRBV29-1 and TRBJ1-1; 8 bases match TRBD1. With V trimmed by 4 bases and J by 5 bases, 3 bases remained unmatched. The length of the CDR3 is 12 residues. Germline V gives CDR1 SQVTM, CDR2 ANQGSEA. CDR3 sequence (DNA): TGCAGCGTTGGACAGGGGAGGACTGAAGCTTTCTTT. Its translation is CSVGQGRTEAFF.

The chain is built from TRBV7-8 and TRBJ2-1; 8 bases align to TRBD2. Germline loops: CDR1 SGHVS, CDR2 FQNEAQ. The CDR3 has 16 residues. V lost 0 bases, J lost 6 bases, and 7 bases stayed unmatched. Here the CDR3 reads CASSLARAGEFNEQFF. CDR3 nucleotide sequence: TGTGCCAGCAGCTTAGCTCGAGCGGGAGAGTTCAATGAGCAGTTCTTC.

The V call is TRBV9, the J call TRBJ1-6; no clear D. The CDR3 loop spans 15 amino acids. V lost 0 bases and J 7 bases, leaving 11 bases between the germline ends. Germline V lookup: CDR1 SGDLS, CDR2 YYNGEE. The CDR3 DNA follows: TGTGCCAGCAGCGTAGGTTCAGGCGGGAATTCACCCCTCCACTTT. This sequence encodes CASSVGSGGNSPLHF.

In its sample, this clonotype was seen a few times. The gene calls are TRBV6-5 and TRBJ2-3, with D possibly being TRBD2 (6 bases). In germline, CDR1 is MNHEY, CDR2 SVGAGI. The V and J ends lost 4 bases and 2 bases respectively, with 13 bases between them. CDR3 length equals 15 residues. CDR3 DNA: TGTGCCAGCAGTTTGGGACTCAAAAACACAGATACGCAGTATTTT. Translating it yields CASSLGLKNTDTQYF.

This clonotype was counted only a few times. The chain is built from TRBV5-4 and TRBJ2-1; D is possibly TRBD1 or TRBD2 (5 bases each). The V end lost 0 bases, the J end lost 0 bases, and 7 bases lay between the germline ends. Germline V gene lookup returns CDR1 SGHNT and CDR2 YYREEE (reference sequence). This CDR3 contains 15 residues. The CDR3 DNA sequence: TGTGCCAGCAGCTTGGGGGACCACTCCTACAATGAGCAGTTCTTC. It specifies CASSLGDHSYNEQFF.

On this clonotype: This may arise from a read error, as a much more abundant clone is one base away. The V and J genes are TRBV20-1 and TRBJ2-7; 7 positions agree with TRBD1. CDR3 length: 15 amino acids. Trimming removed 0 bases from V and 3 bases from J; junction bases left unmatched: 8. Germline V lookup: CDR1 DFQATT, CDR2 SNEGSKA (reference sequence). CDR3 sequence reads: CSARDWGQTGYEQYF. CDR3 in DNA: TGCAGTGCTAGAGATTGGGGACAGACTGGCTACGAGCAGTACTTC.

This sequence joins TRBV27 and TRBJ2-7; D tentatively fits TRBD1 or TRBD2 (5 bases each). This CDR3 contains 13 residues. Germline CDR1 MNHEY, CDR2 SMNVEV (reference sequence). V dropped 6 bases and J dropped 1 base, with 10 bases sitting between them. The CDR3 spells CASRPGASYEQYF. CDR3 bases: TGTGCCAGCAGACCCGGGGCTTCCTACGAGCAGTACTTC.

J is TRBJ1-4 and V is TRBV19, with a weak D call TRBD1 (6 bases). Germline loops: CDR1 LNHDA, CDR2 SQIVND (reference sequence). The CDR3 is made up of 12 amino acids. Trimming cost V 11 bases and J 4 bases, with 11 bases left between them. The CDR3 here is CACGQNNEKLFF. In DNA form, the CDR3 reads TGTGCCTGTGGACAGAATAATGAAAAACTGTTTTTT.

This clonotype occurred many times. The rearrangement uses TRBV9 and TRBJ2-3; the D is unclear. The CDR3 loop spans 16 amino acids. The V end lost 6 bases, the J end lost 2 bases, and 19 bases lay between the germline ends. Germline V gives CDR1 SGDLS, CDR2 YYNGEE. The DNA of the CDR3 is TGTGCCAGCACCGGACGCGAGTCGTCTTACACAGATACGCAGTATTTT. Its protein is CASTGRESSYTDTQYF.

By proportion, this clonotype is medium-sized. The chain links TRBV20-1 to TRBJ2-7; TRBD2 matches at 8 bases. Germline V lookup: CDR1 DFQATT, CDR2 SNEGSKA (reference sequence). Losses at the gene ends were 1 base for V and 0 bases for J; bases not matched to a gene: 5. The CDR3 spans 15 residues. The CDR3 loop reads CSARGRTSRSYEQYF. The CDR3 DNA sequence: TGCAGTGCTAGAGGAAGGACTAGCCGCTCCTACGAGCAGTACTTC.